This T cell receptor (beta chain) is drawn from a study of early T cells in non-severe SARS-CoV-2 infection (dated by TCRdb to 2020 to 2023). Regarding the study in general: Because TCR sequencing was done on bulk RNA from unsorted whole blood, the alpha and beta chains could not be paired. Broader findings and caveats from the paper: VDJdb matching was skewed toward anti-spike CD8 responses and likely underestimated virus-specific expansions by missing private and CD4 specificities.

As to this clonotype: Its antigen is unknown. No much larger clone is present one base from it, and per-base qualities are unavailable.

The library was generated by 5' RACE. Sequencing instrument: NextSeq 500. To correct for sequencing error and PCR bias, the TCR library protocol tagged individual cDNA molecules with unique molecular identifiers. Both TCR alpha and beta chains were sequenced, and tight co-correlation was observed between alpha and beta sequence abundances in each sample. Per the authors' processing: Decombinator V4 was used to perform V gene, J gene and CDR3 annotation of TCR sequences. Expanded TCRs were defined as changing significantly between any two time points under a Poisson model with p below 0.0001. Abundances of TCRs were expressed as counts per million after normalisation to the total number of TCRs sequenced in each sample. MAIT TCRs were defined by TRAV1-2 paired with TRAJ12, TRAJ20 or TRAJ33, and iNKT TCRs by TRAV10 paired with TRAJ18. A search of VDJdb, accessed on 1 November 2021, was run for TCRs annotated to CMV, EBV and SARS-CoV-2, with TCRs annotated for multiple antigens excluded. The public sequencing data were trimmed at Q25 with fastp and processed into clonotypes with MiXCR by TCRdb, which kept only in-frame beta chains. Rows with a matching CDR3 protein are joined into one entry that keeps the most common DNA and genes. TCRdb's processing, not the study's, gives the V and J calls here. Here the sample has more than 65,000 distinct CDR3 sequences; 9.5% to 15% occur a single time. The ten largest clones add up to about 1% of the sample.

In the germline V gene, CDR1 corresponds to MNHEY and CDR2 to SVGEGT. Relative to germline, V is 6 bases shorter and J is 7 bases shorter, with 21 bases between their ends. Inclusive of the bounding cysteine and phenylalanine, the CDR3 is 15 residues long. Only the CDR3 DNA is retained, 45 bases long and in frame from the first base. Set within a cohort of healthcare workers in London, UK, this nested case-control study involved weekly PCR testing of nasopharyngeal swabs along with blood sampling. Healthcare workers were recruited during the week of the UK lockdown, between 23 and 31 March 2020, and followed weekly for up to about 16 weeks.

The chain employs TRBV6-2 or TRBV6-3 and TRBJ1-1; a tentative D call is TRBD1 (5 bases match). Material for sequencing was whole blood. This sequence originates from an adult who was a healthcare worker with PCR-confirmed SARS-CoV-2 infection or an uninfected control (not recorded which). The DNA reads as follows: TGTGCCAGCAGACATACCGGGACCGCTAATGTTGAAGCTTTCTTT. This translates into CASRHTGTANVEAFF.